The 28 T cell receptor beta chains below come from one sample, sequenced in a study of T cell responses to AZD1222 COVID-19 vaccine. Sequenced by immunoSEQ multiplex PCR; TCRdb stores in-frame clones only, minus some. This table has about 120,000 clones, roughly 87% appearing once. Material: peripheral blood, obtained 28 days after the second AZD1222 dose. The receptors come from an adult who received the AZD1222 COVID-19 vaccine.

There are a few counts of this clone. This chain joins TRBV5-8 and TRBJ1-1; D unclear. The germline V gene encodes CDR1 SGHTS and CDR2 YDEGEE. Trimming shortened V by 2 bases and J by 1 base, and 9 bases separated the two germline ends. The CDR3 runs to 14 residues. The CDR3 DNA reads as TGTGCCAGCAGCTTTAGACACGCGAACACTGAAGCTTTCTTT. Translating gives CASSFRHANTEAFF.

The V gene is TRBV9, the J gene TRBJ2-1; no definite D call. CDR1 SGDLS and CDR2 YYNGEE come from the germline V gene. CDR3 length equals 13 residues. Trimming left V 1 base short and J 7 bases short, with 9 bases between. The CDR3 DNA is TGTGCCAGCAGCGTAAGTCCGATGAATGAGCAGTTCTTC. Translating gives CASSVSPMNEQFF.

The CDR3 sequence is CASRLDNYGYTF. The CDR3 nucleotides read TGTGCCAGCAGGCTCGACAACTATGGCTACACCTTC. The rearrangement links TRBV7-2 to TRBJ1-2; no reliable D call. Trimming stripped 6 bases from V and 2 bases from J, with 7 bases between. This CDR3 region has 12 residues. Germline-derived CDR1 and CDR2 are SGHTA and FQGNSA.

The chain is built from TRBV7-2 and TRBJ1-4, with D unresolved. CDR3 length: 15 residues. V shed 5 bases and J shed 7 bases, with 17 bases lying between them. The germline V gene encodes CDR1 SGHTA and CDR2 FQGNSA. This chain's CDR3 is CASSPHADRGEKLFF. CDR3 nucleotide sequence: TGTGCCAGCAGCCCCCACGCGGATCGGGGTGAAAAACTGTTTTTT. The full variable domain, completed using reference TRBV7-2 and TRBJ1-4, is GAGVSQSPSNKVTEKGKDVELRCDPISGHTALYWYRQSLGQGLEFLIYFQGNSAPDKSGLPSDRFSAERTGGSVSTLTIQRTQQEDSAVYLCASSPHADRGEKLFFGSGTQLSVL.

This clone was detected only once. The chain recombines TRBV6-5 with TRBJ1-6, with D unresolved. CDR1 is MNHEY, CDR2 SVGAGI, per germline. Trimming stripped 2 bases from V and 1 base from J, with 6 bases between. The CDR3 extends over 15 amino acids. DNA of the CDR3: TGTGCCAGCAGTTACGGGAAATCCTATAATTCACCCCTCCACTTT. Translating gives CASSYGKSYNSPLHF.

The J gene is TRBJ1-5, the V gene TRBV7-2, with D maybe TRBD1 (5 bases). The CDR3 consists of 15 residues. V shed 5 bases and J shed 5 bases, with 16 bases lying between them. Germline V gene sequence: CDR1 SGHTA, CDR2 FQGNSA. In DNA form, the CDR3 reads TGTGCCAGCAGCCCATCCGGAGGGGCGTATCAGCCCCAGCATTTT. Protein: CASSPSGGAYQPQHF.

This clone was recorded only once. V and J are TRBV7-3 and TRBJ2-1; 9 nucleotides agree with TRBD1. V lost 2 bases to trimming and J lost 3 bases; unmatched junction nucleotides: 11. CDR1 SGHTA and CDR2 FQGTGA come from the germline V gene. The CDR3 sequence is 18 residues long. CDR3 region: CASSLGRTGTGIYNEQFF. The CDR3 DNA sequence: TGTGCCAGCAGCTTAGGTAGAACCGGGACAGGGATCTACAATGAGCAGTTCTTC.

A few counts support this clone. The chain joins TRBV5-1 to TRBJ1-1, with D perhaps TRBD1 (5 bases). The CDR3 totals 11 residues. Germline values: CDR1 SGHRS, CDR2 YFSETQ. The V and J ends lost 9 bases and 5 bases respectively, with 11 bases between them. This chain's CDR3 is CATKEGTEAFF. The CDR3 nucleotides read TGCGCCACCAAAGAGGGGACTGAAGCTTTCTTT.

The chain carries TRBV5-1 and TRBJ1-6; possible D gene TRBD1, 5 bases. Between the trimmed V and J ends, which lost 4 bases and 8 bases, there was a span of 13 bases. Germline V gene data show CDR1 as SGHRS and CDR2 as YFSETQ. This CDR3 has 14 amino acids. The CDR3: CASSPGTLDSPLHF. CDR3 sequence (DNA): TGCGCCAGCAGCCCCGGGACGCTGGATTCACCCCTCCACTTT. Using reference TRBV5-1 and TRBJ1-6 for the parts outside the CDR3, the full variable domain is KAGVTQTPRYLIKTRGQQVTLSCSPISGHRSVSWYQQTPGQGLQFLFEYFSETQRNKGNFPGRFSGRQFSNSRSEMNVSTLELGDSALYLCASSPGTLDSPLHFGNGTRLTVT.

The chain employs TRBV5-1 and TRBJ1-6, with 9 bases aligning to TRBD1. The CDR3 totals 14 residues. Germline trimming cut 7 bases from V and 9 bases from J; bases unmatched to any gene: 8. Germline-derived CDR1 and CDR2 are SGHRS and YFSETQ. CDR3 DNA: TGCGCCAGCGGCGCCGTGGACAGGGGTTCACCCCTCCACTTT. Translated, it gives CASGAVDRGSPLHF.

The chain is built from TRBV19 and TRBJ1-6; perhaps TRBD1 as D (6 bases). V was shortened by 6 bases and J by 7 bases, with 13 bases between the two germline ends. There are 14 residues in the CDR3. In germline, CDR1 is LNHDA, CDR2 SQIVND (reference sequence). For the CDR3, the DNA is TGTGCCAGTAGCCTAGGACAGCGAAATTCACCCCTCCACTTT. Protein product: CASSLGQRNSPLHF.

This clone turned up a few times. The chain carries TRBV29-1 and TRBJ2-2; 9 bases are shared with TRBD2. Germline CDR1 and CDR2: SQVTM and ANQGSEA. V trimming: 7 bases; J trimming: 6 bases; junction bases outside the gene matches: 6. The CDR3 runs 13 residues. CDR3: CSAVRLAAGELFF. In nucleotides, the CDR3 is TGCAGCGCAGTTCGACTAGCGGCCGGGGAGCTGTTTTTT.

The chain carries TRBV27 and TRBJ1-5, with a weak D call TRBD1 (5 bases). This CDR3 has 17 residues. V lost 2 bases, J lost 0 bases, and 14 bases lay in between. The germline CDR1 and CDR2 sequences are MNHEY and SMNVEV (reference sequence). The CDR3 loop is CASSLIPDRHSNQPQHF. The CDR3 nucleotides read TGTGCCAGCAGTTTAATCCCCGACAGACATAGCAATCAGCCCCAGCATTTT.

The chain is built from TRBV30 and TRBJ1-6, with D perhaps TRBD1 (5 bases). Trimming took 6 bases from V and 5 from J, leaving 14 bases between them. Germline V gene sequence: CDR1 GTSNPN, CDR2 SVGIG (reference sequence). The CDR3 is 14 residues long. The DNA of the CDR3 is TGTGCCTGCCGACCCGGGGCGAATAATTCACCCCTCCACTTT. It specifies CACRPGANNSPLHF.

This clone was seen a handful of times. The chain employs TRBV7-2 and TRBJ2-3; TRBD1 agrees at 9 bases. In germline, CDR1 is SGHTA, CDR2 FQGNSA. The CDR3 is made up of 17 amino acids. After removal of 5 bases from V and 2 bases from J, the junction contained 11 bases not matched to a gene. The CDR3 loop reads CASSLVTGQGYTDTQYF. The CDR3 DNA sequence: TGTGCCAGCAGCCTAGTTACGGGACAGGGTTACACAGATACGCAGTATTTT.

The V and J genes are TRBV10-3 and TRBJ2-7; D remains ambiguous. CDR1 is ENHRY, CDR2 SYGVKD, per germline. This CDR3 contains 13 residues. With 6 bases removed from V and 2 bases from J, the gap between germline ends came to 11 bases. In nucleotides, the CDR3 is TGTGCCATCAGCCAGGATACTCCCTACGAGCAGTACTTC. It encodes CAISQDTPYEQYF.

The rearrangement joins TRBV19 to TRBJ1-2; maybe TRBD1 (5 bases). This CDR3 is 13 amino acids long. Trimming removed 5 bases at V and 1 base at J, with 8 bases between. Germline loops: CDR1 LNHDA, CDR2 SQIVND (reference sequence). The DNA for the CDR3 is TGTGCCAGTAGTTTGACAGTTAACTATGGCTACACCTTC. Protein: CASSLTVNYGYTF.

The genes are TRBV5-1 and TRBJ1-5, with a possible D match to TRBD1 (6 bases). CDR3 length: 15 residues. Trimming cost V 0 bases and J 7 bases, with 14 bases left between them. Germline V lookup: CDR1 SGHRS, CDR2 YFSETQ. CDR3 residues: CASSLEGRDIQPQHF. The CDR3 nucleotides read TGCGCCAGCAGCTTGGAGGGCCGGGACATCCAGCCCCAGCATTTT.

This chain links TRBV6-4 with TRBJ1-5; D call uncertain. Trimming shortened V by 4 bases and J by 1 base, and 11 bases separated the two germline ends. Germline CDR1 MRHNA, CDR2 SNTAGT. The CDR3 extends over 15 amino acids. The CDR3 sequence: CASSVNVGSNQPQHF. The CDR3 DNA reads TGTGCCAGCAGTGTTAATGTGGGGAGCAATCAGCCCCAGCATTTT.

V gene TRBV4-1 combines with J gene TRBJ1-1; D is ambiguous. The CDR3 has 15 amino acids. Germline lookup yields CDR1 MGHRA and CDR2 YSYEKL. Trimming took off 2 bases at V and 1 base at J, with 11 bases between the two ends. CDR3 bases: TGCGCCAGCAGCCAACAGTCAAGGTCGAACACTGAAGCTTTCTTT. Amino acid sequence: CASSQQSRSNTEAFF.

The chain combines TRBV5-1 with TRBJ1-5; D perhaps matches TRBD1 (5 bases). Germline-derived CDR1 and CDR2 are SGHRS and YFSETQ. CDR3 size: 15 residues. Deletions cut 6 bases from V and 0 bases from J, with 13 bases between. The CDR3, as DNA: TGCGCCAGCAAGAAGGGGCTGAATAGCAATCAGCCCCAGCATTTT. It encodes CASKKGLNSNQPQHF.

The chain employs TRBV7-8 and TRBJ2-5; D unresolved. In germline, CDR1 is SGHVS, CDR2 FQNEAQ. The CDR3 loop spans 15 amino acids. Trimming took off 1 base at V and 4 bases at J, with 13 bases between the two ends. The CDR3 DNA reads TGTGCCAGCAGCTTAGTAGGTTGGCTTCGAGAGACCCAGTACTTC. This sequence encodes CASSLVGWLRETQYF.

This chain connects TRBV18 to TRBJ1-4; 8 bases map to TRBD1. CDR3 length: 14 residues. The J segment lost 6 bases and the V segment lost 5 bases, leaving 5 bases of the junction unmatched. Germline CDR1 KGHSH, CDR2 LQKENI. The CDR3 loop reads CASSEATGDEKLFF. The CDR3 DNA sequence: TGTGCCAGCTCAGAAGCGACAGGGGATGAAAAACTGTTTTTT. The whole variable domain, remainder taken from reference TRBV18 and TRBJ1-4, is NAGVMQNPRHLVRRRGQEARLRCSPMKGHSHVYWYRQLPEEGLKFMVYLQKENIIDESGMPKERFSAEFPKEGPSILRIQQVVRGDSAAYFCASSEATGDEKLFFGSGTQLSVL.

This CDR3 reads CASSGTSGGAYTDTQYF. The CDR3 DNA follows: TGCGCCAGCAGTGGGACTAGCGGGGGGGCATATACAGATACGCAGTATTTT. The chain is built from TRBV10-2 and TRBJ2-3; 15 bases match TRBD2. The CDR3 is 17 amino acids. Looked up from germline, CDR1 is WSHSY and CDR2 is SAAADI. The V and J ends lost 4 bases and 3 bases, in that order; junction bases with no gene match: 5.

The chain is built from TRBV3-1 (or the pseudogene TRBV3-2) and TRBJ1-1, with TRBD1 matching 11 bases. The germline V gene encodes CDR1 LGHDT and CDR2 YNNKEL (reference sequence). J gave up 11 bases and V 3 bases, and 8 bases lay outside the gene matches. There are 14 residues in the CDR3. CDR3 amino acids: CASSHSDRGQLAFF. The CDR3 DNA is TGTGCCAGCAGCCACTCGGACAGGGGGCAGTTGGCTTTCTTT.

The chain carries TRBV7-9 and TRBJ2-3, with a possible D match to TRBD2 (6 bases). V was shortened by 1 base and J by 2 bases, with 10 bases between the two germline ends. The CDR3 contains 15 residues. Per germline, CDR1 SEHNR and CDR2 FQNEAQ (reference sequence). CDR3 in amino acids: CASSLGPGDTDTQYF. CDR3 DNA: TGTGCCAGCAGCTTAGGTCCGGGGGACACAGATACGCAGTATTTT.

V gene TRBV7-4 combines with J gene TRBJ2-7, with D maybe TRBD1 (6 bases). Germline V CDR1 and CDR2: SGHVT, SQSDAQ. The CDR3 has 18 amino acids. Trimming removed 5 bases from V and 4 bases from J, with 27 bases in between. The CDR3 is CASSPLSAEGQRRYEQYF. CDR3 DNA sequence: TGTGCCAGCAGCCCACTGTCTGCTGAAGGACAGAGACGATACGAGCAGTACTTC.

The V call is TRBV6-1, the J call TRBJ1-1; possible D gene TRBD1, 6 bases. Germline V CDR1 and CDR2: MNHNS, SASEGT. The CDR3 loop spans 14 amino acids. Trimming took 3 bases from V and 7 from J, leaving 15 bases between them. This CDR3 is CASSDRGSGGEAFF. The CDR3, as DNA: TGTGCCAGCAGTGACAGGGGATCCGGTGGTGAAGCTTTCTTT.